One T cell receptor (beta chain) is described in this entry. Its antigen is undetermined. These data originate in a study of T-cell reconstitution after alpha-beta-depleted transplantation in children. Overall study findings and caveats: A year post-transplant, T-cell counts and diversity derived mostly from newly produced T cells.

Preparation of the TCRbeta library used unique molecular identifiers. A single record per CDR3 protein comes from TCRdb applying MiXCR to the PCR reads. The sample has over 150,000 distinct CDR3 sequences; approximately 10% are singletons. Sample: PBMCs, taken before TCRalphabeta/CD19-depleted stem cell transplant. This TCR was sampled from a boy between 2 and 10 years old with acute myeloid leukemia, due to receive a stem cell transplant.

This CDR3 reads CASSLIPTSGTNEQFF. CDR3 nucleotide sequence: TGTGCCAGCAGCTTAATCCCGACTAGCGGGACTAATGAGCAGTTCTTC. The chain uses TRBV7-3 and TRBJ2-1; 11 bases match TRBD2. Germline CDR1 is SGHTA and CDR2 is FQGTGA. The CDR3 is 16 amino acids. Losses at the gene ends were 1 base for V and 7 bases for J; bases not matched to a gene: 6.